This T cell receptor beta chain was sequenced for a study of shared clonotypes between healthy human individuals. CD8 cells classed as naive were CD45RO-negative and positively selected for CCR7, excluding terminally differentiated effector memory CD45RA+ cells. Assay used: immunoSEQ multiplex PCR; TCRdb lists only in-frame clones, some missing. The sample records roughly 770,000 clones, approximately 96% being singletons. The V gene's germline CDR1 is SGDLS and CDR2 YYNGEE. The CDR3 consists of 13 residues. V lost 4 bases to trimming and J lost 4 bases, with 11 bases between them. Sequenced input: naive CD8+ T cells sorted from blood. The chain employs TRBV9 and TRBJ1-2, with D perhaps matching TRBD1 (5 bases). This clonotype originated in a man under 40 in good health. CDR3 sequence (DNA): TGTGCCAGCAGCACAGGACAAACCTATGGCTACACCTTC. Protein sequence: CASSTGQTYGYTF. The full variable domain, with the rest looked up from reference TRBV9 and TRBJ1-2, is DSGVTQTPKHLITATGQRVTLRCSPRSGDLSVYWYQQSLDQGLQFLIQYYNGEERAKGNILERFSAQQFPDLHSELNLSSLELGDSALYFCASSTGQTYGYTFGSGTRLTVV.